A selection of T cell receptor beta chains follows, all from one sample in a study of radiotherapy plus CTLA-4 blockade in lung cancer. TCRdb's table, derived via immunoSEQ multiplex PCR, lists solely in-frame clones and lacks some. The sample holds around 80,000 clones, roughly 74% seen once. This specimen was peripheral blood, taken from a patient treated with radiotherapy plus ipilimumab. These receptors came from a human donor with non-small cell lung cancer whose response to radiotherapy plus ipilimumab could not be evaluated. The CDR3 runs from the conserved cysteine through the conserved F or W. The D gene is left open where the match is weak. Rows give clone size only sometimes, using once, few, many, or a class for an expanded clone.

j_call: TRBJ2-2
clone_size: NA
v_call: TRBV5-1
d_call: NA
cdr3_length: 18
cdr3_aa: CASSLAPPAGGSTGELFF
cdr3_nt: TGCGCCAGCAGCTTGGCCCCCCCGGCAGGGGGGAGCACCGGGGAGCTGTTTTTT

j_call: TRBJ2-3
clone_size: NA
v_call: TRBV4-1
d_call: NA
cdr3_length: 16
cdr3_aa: CASSQSLASRTDTQYF
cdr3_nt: TGCGCCAGCAGTCAATCTCTAGCTTCCCGCACAGATACGCAGTATTTT

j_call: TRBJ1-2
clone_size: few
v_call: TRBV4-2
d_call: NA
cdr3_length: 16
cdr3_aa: CASSPAGGTANYGYTF
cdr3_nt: TGTGCCAGCAGCCCTGCTGGCGGGACCGCGAACTATGGCTACACCTTC

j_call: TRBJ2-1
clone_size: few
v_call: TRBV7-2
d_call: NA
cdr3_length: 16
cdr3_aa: CASSLRPGAGHNEQFF
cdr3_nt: TGTGCCAGCAGCTTACGCCCGGGAGCCGGTCACAATGAGCAGTTCTTC

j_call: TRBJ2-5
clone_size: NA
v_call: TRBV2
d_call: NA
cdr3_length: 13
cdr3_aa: CASRGGAQETQYF
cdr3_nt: TGTGCCAGCAGGGGGGGGGCCCAAGAGACCCAGTACTTC

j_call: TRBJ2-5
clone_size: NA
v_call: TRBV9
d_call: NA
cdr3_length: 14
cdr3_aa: CASSVDWAGETQYF
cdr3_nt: TGTGCCAGCAGCGTAGATTGGGCAGGGGAGACCCAGTACTTC

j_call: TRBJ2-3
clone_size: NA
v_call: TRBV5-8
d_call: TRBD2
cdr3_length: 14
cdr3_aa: CASSPGLATDTQYF
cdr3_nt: TGTGCCAGCAGCCCAGGACTAGCAACAGATACGCAGTATTTT

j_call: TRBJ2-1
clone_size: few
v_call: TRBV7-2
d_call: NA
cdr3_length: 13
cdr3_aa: CASSRRIRDEQFF
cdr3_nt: TGTGCCAGCAGCCGAAGAATACGGGATGAGCAGTTCTTC

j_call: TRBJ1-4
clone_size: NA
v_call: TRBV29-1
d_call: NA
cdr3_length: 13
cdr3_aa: CSVGTTTNEKLFF
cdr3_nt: TGCAGCGTTGGGACAACAACTAATGAAAAACTGTTTTTT

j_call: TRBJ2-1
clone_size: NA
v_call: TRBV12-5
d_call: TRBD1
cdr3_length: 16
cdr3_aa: CASGPPRQGAGNEQFF
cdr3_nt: TGTGCTAGTGGTCCCCCTCGACAGGGGGCAGGCAATGAGCAGTTCTTC

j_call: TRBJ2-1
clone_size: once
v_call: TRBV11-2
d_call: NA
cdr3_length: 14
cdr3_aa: CASRIRAGYNEQFF
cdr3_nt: TGTGCCAGCCGAATAAGGGCGGGATACAATGAGCAGTTCTTC

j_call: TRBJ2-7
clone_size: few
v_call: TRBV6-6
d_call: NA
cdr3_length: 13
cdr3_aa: CATRGFPSYEQYF
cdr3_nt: TGTGCCACTCGGGGATTCCCCTCCTACGAGCAGTACTTC

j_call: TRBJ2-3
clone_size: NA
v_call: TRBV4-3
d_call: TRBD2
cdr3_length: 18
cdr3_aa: CASSQDRLAGESTDTQYF
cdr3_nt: TGCGCCAGCAGCCAAGATCGACTAGCGGGGGAGAGCACAGATACGCAGTATTTT

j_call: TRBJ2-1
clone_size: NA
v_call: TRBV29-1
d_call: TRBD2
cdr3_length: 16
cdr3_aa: CSVAAFIVEREGPLFF
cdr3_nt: TGCAGCGTCGCCGCCTTCATCGTGGAGCGGGAGGGCCCGCTGTTCTTC

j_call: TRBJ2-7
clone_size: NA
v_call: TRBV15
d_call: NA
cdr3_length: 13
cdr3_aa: CATSRDRGYEQYF
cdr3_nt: TGTGCCACCAGCAGAGATCGGGGTTACGAGCAGTACTTC

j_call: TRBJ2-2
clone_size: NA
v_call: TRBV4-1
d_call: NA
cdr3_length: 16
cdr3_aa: CASSQEGAGAYGELFF
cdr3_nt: TGCGCCAGCAGCCAAGAAGGCGCAGGGGCCTACGGGGAGCTGTTTTTT

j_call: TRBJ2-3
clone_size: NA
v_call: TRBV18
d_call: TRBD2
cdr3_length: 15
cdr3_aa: CASSPLGGGTDTQYF
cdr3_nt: TGTGCCAGCTCACCTTTGGGCGGGGGAACAGATACGCAGTATTTT

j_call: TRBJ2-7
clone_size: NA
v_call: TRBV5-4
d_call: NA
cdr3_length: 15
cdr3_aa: CASSISQGLPYEQYF
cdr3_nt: TGTGCCAGCAGCATAAGCCAGGGATTACCCTACGAGCAGTACTTC

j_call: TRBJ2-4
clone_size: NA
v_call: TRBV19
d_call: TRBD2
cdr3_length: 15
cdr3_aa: CASSEGRVAKNIQYF
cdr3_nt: TGTGCCAGTAGTGAGGGGAGGGTAGCCAAAAACATTCAGTACTTC

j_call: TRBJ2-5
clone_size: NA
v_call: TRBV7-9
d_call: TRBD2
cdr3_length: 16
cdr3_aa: CASSLRASGGQETQYF
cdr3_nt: TGTGCCAGCAGCTTAAGGGCTAGCGGGGGCCAAGAGACCCAGTACTTC

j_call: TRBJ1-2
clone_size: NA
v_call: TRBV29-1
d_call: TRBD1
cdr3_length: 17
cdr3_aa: CSVAGWGETTGEEGYTF
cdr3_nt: TGCAGCGTTGCAGGCTGGGGGGAAACAACAGGGGAGGAAGGCTACACCTTC

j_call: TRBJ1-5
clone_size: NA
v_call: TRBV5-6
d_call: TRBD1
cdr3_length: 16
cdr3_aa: CASSSLRTGLDQPQHF
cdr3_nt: TGTGCCAGCAGCTCCCTGAGGACAGGGTTGGATCAGCCCCAGCATTTT

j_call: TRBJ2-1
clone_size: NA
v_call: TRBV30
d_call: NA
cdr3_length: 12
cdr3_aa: CALAPPSNEQFF
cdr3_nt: TGTGCCTTAGCGCCTCCTTCCAATGAGCAGTTCTTC

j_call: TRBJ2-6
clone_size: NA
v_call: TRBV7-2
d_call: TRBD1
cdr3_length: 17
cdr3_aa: CASSHGTGDSGANVLTF
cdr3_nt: TGTGCCAGCAGCCACGGGACAGGGGATTCGGGGGCCAACGTCCTGACTTTC

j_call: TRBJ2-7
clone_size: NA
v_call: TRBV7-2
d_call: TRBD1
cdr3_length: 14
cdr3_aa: CATARERGRDEQYF
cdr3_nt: TGTGCCACCGCACGTGAGAGGGGGCGGGACGAGCAGTACTTC

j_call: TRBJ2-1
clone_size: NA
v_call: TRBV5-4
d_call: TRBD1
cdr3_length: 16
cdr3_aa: CASSSGQGRSYNEQFF
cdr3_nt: TGTGCCAGCAGCTCGGGACAGGGGCGATCCTACAATGAGCAGTTCTTC

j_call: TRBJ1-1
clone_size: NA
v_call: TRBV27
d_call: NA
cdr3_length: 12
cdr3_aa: CASSSGSPEAFF
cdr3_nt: TGTGCCAGCAGTTCCGGGTCCCCTGAAGCTTTCTTT

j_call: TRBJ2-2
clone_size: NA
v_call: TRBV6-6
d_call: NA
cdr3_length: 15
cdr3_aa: CASADSPQNTGELFF
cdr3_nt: TGTGCCAGCGCAGACAGCCCCCAAAACACCGGGGAGCTGTTTTTT

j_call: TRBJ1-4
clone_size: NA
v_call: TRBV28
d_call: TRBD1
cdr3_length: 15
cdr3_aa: CASTQGAATNEKLFF
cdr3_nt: TGTGCCAGCACTCAGGGGGCGGCAACTAATGAAAAACTGTTTTTT

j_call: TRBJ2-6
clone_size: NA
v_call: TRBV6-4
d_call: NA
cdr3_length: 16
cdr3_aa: CASSETGFTGANVLTF
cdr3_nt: TGTGCCAGCAGTGAAACAGGGTTCACTGGGGCCAACGTCCTGACTTTC

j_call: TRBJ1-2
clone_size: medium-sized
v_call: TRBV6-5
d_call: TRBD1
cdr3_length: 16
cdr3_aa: CASSYVRTGGTYGYTF
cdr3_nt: TGTGCCAGCAGTTACGTACGGACAGGGGGGACCTATGGCTACACCTTC

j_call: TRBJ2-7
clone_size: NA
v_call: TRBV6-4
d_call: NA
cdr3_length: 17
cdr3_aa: CASSDLNHRWVGYEQYF
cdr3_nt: TGTGCCAGCAGTGACCTTAACCACAGGTGGGTAGGCTACGAGCAGTACTTC

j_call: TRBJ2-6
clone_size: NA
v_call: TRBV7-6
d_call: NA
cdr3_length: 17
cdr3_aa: CASSLALQNSGANVLTF
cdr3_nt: TGTGCCAGCAGCTTAGCCCTACAGAACTCTGGGGCCAACGTCCTGACTTTC

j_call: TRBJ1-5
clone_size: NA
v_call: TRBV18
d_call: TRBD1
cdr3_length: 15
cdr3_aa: CASSLGQGSNQPQHF
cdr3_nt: TGTGCCAGCTCACTGGGACAGGGGAGCAATCAGCCCCAGCATTTT

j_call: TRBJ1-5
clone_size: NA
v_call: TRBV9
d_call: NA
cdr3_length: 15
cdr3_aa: CASSPTSGGNQPQHF
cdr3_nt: TGTGCCAGCAGCCCCACCTCGGGGGGCAATCAGCCCCAGCATTTT

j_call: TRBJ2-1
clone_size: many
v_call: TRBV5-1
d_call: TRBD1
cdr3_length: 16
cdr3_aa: CASGIGPGQPYNEQFF
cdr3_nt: TGCGCCAGCGGAATCGGACCGGGACAGCCCTACAATGAGCAGTTCTTC

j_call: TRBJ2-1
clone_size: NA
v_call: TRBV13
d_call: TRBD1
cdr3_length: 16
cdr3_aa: CASSPPRDSKHNEQFF
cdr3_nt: TGTGCCAGCAGCCCACCGAGGGACAGCAAACACAATGAGCAGTTCTTC

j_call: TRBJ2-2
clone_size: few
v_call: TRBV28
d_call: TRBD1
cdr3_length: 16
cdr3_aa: CASSLWGQGNTGELFF
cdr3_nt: TGTGCCAGCAGTTTGTGGGGACAGGGCAACACCGGGGAGCTGTTTTTT

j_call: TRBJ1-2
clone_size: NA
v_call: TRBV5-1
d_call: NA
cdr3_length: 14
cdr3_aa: CASSLGGGSSGYTF
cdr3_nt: TGCGCCAGCAGCTTGGGGGGGGGCTCATCTGGCTACACCTTC

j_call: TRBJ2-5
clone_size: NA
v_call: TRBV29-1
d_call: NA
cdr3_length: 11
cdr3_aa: CSAGYQETQYF
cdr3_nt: TGCAGCGCCGGTTACCAAGAGACCCAGTACTTC

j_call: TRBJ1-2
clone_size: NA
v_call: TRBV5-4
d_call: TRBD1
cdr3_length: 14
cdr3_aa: CASSLAATGDGYTF
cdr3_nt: TGTGCCAGCAGCTTAGCCGCGACAGGGGATGGCTACACCTTC

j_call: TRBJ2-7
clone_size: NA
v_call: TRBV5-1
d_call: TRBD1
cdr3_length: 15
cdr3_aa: CASSGGTGAPNEQYF
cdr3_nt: TGCGCCAGCAGCGGCGGGACAGGGGCCCCGAACGAGCAGTACTTC

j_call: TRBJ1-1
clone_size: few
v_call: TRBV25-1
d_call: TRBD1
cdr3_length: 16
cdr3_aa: CASSESRTGGADEAFF
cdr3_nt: TGTGCCAGCAGTGAATCCCGGACAGGGGGCGCGGATGAAGCTTTCTTT